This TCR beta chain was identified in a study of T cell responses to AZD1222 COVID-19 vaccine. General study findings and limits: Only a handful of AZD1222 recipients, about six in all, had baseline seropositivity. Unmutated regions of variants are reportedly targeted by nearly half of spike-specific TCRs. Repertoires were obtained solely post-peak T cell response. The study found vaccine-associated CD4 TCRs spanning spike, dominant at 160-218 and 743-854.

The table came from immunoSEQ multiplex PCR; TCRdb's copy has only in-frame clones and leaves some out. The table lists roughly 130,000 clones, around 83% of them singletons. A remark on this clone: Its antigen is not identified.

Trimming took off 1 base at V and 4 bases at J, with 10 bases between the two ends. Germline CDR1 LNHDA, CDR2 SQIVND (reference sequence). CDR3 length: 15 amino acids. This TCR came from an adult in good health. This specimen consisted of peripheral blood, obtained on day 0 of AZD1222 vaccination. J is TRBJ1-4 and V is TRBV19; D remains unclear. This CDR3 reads CASSIAQASNEKLFF. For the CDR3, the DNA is TGTGCCAGTAGTATAGCGCAGGCCAGTAATGAAAAACTGTTTTTT.